The 7 T cell receptor beta chains in this list originate from one sample, sequenced in a study of beta chain features in type 1 diabetes. Expressed TCRB transcripts got sequenced, as all isolated RNA was reverse transcribed. Generated by immunoSEQ multiplex PCR, the TCRdb table keeps only in-frame clones and is missing some. This table has 360,000 or so clones, around a fifth appearing once. The sample taken for sequencing was naive CD4+ T cells from blood. The receptors were sampled from a young woman in good health.

The V and J genes are TRBV2 and TRBJ2-4, with 7 positions matching TRBD1. V trimming: 6 bases; J trimming: 3 bases; junction bases outside the gene matches: 5. Germline V gene sequence: CDR1 SNHLY, CDR2 FYNNEI. This CDR3 contains 14 residues. The CDR3 DNA reads as TGTGCCAGCAGCCCCGACAGGGTCAAAAACATTCAGTACTTC. It encodes CASSPDRVKNIQYF.

This clone has just a few counts. This chain joins TRBV7-9 and TRBJ2-7; unclear D gene. V dropped 4 bases and J dropped 2 bases, with 21 bases sitting between them. This CDR3 is 17 amino acids long. Germline V lookup: CDR1 SEHNR, CDR2 FQNEAQ (reference sequence). CDR3 sequence (DNA): TGTGCCAGCAGCTCCCCCGTGGTGAACCCTGAGACCTACGAGCAGTACTTC. It translates to CASSSPVVNPETYEQYF.

V gene TRBV5-1 combines with J gene TRBJ2-6, with D tentatively TRBD1 (6 bases). This CDR3 has 15 amino acids. Germline V lookup: CDR1 SGHRS, CDR2 YFSETQ. Trimming took 4 bases from V and 4 from J, leaving 12 bases between them. The CDR3 region is CASSQPGAGANVLTF. The CDR3 DNA is TGCGCCAGCAGCCAACCAGGGGCCGGGGCCAACGTCCTGACTTTC.

The chain joins TRBV9 to TRBJ2-5, with no clear D. This CDR3 is built from 13 residues. The V end lost 0 bases, the J end lost 5 bases, and 8 bases lay between the germline ends. Germline V gives CDR1 SGDLS, CDR2 YYNGEE. This CDR3 is CASSVANGETQYF. In DNA form, the CDR3 reads TGTGCCAGCAGCGTAGCTAACGGGGAGACCCAGTACTTC.

The J gene is TRBJ1-2, the V gene TRBV5-1; the D is unclear. The CDR3 contains 14 residues. With 0 bases removed from V and 8 bases from J, the gap between germline ends came to 14 bases. Germline CDR1 reads SGHRS; CDR2 reads YFSETQ. In DNA, the CDR3 is TGCGCCAGCAGCTTGGCCCTGGCATTCGGGGGCTACACCTTC. Encoded protein: CASSLALAFGGYTF.

The chain carries TRBV12-5 and TRBJ1-5, with D unresolved. This CDR3 is built from 16 residues. The V gene lost 0 bases and the J gene lost 2 bases, with 11 bases spanning the gap. Germline values: CDR1 LGHNT, CDR2 FRNRAP. Here the CDR3 reads CASGLVSAGGNQPQHF. For the CDR3, the DNA is TGTGCTAGTGGTTTGGTATCAGCCGGGGGCAATCAGCCCCAGCATTTT.

This clone was found a few times. The chain employs TRBV19 and TRBJ1-2; D is possibly TRBD1 (6 bases). The V gene's germline CDR1 is LNHDA and CDR2 SQIVND (reference sequence). V was pared by 3 bases and J by 1 base, with 15 bases between. The CDR3 runs 16 residues. This CDR3 is CASSISPGHHNYGYTF. The CDR3 coding sequence is TGTGCCAGTAGTATTTCGCCGGGACATCATAACTATGGCTACACCTTC.